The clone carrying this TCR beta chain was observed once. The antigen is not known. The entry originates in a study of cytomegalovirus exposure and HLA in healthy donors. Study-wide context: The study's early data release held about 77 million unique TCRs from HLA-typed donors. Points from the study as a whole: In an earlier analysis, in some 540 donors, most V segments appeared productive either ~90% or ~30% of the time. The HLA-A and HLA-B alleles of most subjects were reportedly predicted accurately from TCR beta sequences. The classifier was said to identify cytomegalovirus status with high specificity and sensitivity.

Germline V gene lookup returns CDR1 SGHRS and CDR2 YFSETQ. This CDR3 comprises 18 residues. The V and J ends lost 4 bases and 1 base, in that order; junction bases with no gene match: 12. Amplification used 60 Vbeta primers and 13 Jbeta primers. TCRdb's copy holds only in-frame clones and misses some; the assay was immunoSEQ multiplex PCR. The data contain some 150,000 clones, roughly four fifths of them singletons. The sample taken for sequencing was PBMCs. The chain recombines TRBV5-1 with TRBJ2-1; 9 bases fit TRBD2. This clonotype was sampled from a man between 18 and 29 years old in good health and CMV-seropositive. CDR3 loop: CASSLGLALRSSYNEQFF. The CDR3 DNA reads TGCGCCAGCAGCCTCGGACTAGCGCTCCGTAGTTCCTACAATGAGCAGTTCTTC.